This T cell receptor (beta chain) was sequenced in a study of monozygotic twins with inflammatory bowel disease. General study results and limits: Among twins, concordant and discordant pairs did not differ in repertoire similarity, possibly from limited power. Compared with healthy twins, IBD patients shared fewer clonotypes with others, especially with disease activity.

Note on this clonotype: The target antigen is unknown.

With the 5' RACE reads reprocessed, TCRdb shows one record per CDR3 protein and no DNA. The table lists approximately 400,000 distinct CDR3 sequences. The CDR3 length is 14 residues. Material for sequencing was blood. The sequence was collected from a human donor with ulcerative colitis or Crohn's disease, or a healthy co-twin of an affected twin (not recorded which). The rearrangement uses TRBV1 and TRBJ2-1; TCRdb names TRBD2, which stays unverified in the absence of DNA. TRBV1 is given as a pseudogene. The CDR3 sequence is CTSSQQPSRPLEFF.